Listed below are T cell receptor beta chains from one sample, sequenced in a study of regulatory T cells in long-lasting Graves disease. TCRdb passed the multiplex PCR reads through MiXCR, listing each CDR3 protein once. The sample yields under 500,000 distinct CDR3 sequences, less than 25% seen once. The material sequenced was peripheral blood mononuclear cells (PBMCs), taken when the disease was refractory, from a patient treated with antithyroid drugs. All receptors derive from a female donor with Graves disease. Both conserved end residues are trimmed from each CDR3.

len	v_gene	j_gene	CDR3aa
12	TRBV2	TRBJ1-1	ASNLRTEETEAF
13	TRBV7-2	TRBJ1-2	ASSAWTETNYGYT
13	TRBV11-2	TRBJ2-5	ASSRYSGYQETQY
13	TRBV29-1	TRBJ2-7	SVGGLAQSSYEQY
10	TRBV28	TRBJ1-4	ASRTMGEKLF
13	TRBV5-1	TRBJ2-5	ASSPGTPNQETQY
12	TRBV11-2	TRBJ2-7	ASSSQKRSDEQY
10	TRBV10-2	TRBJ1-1	ASSESILEAF
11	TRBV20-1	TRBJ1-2	SAIQGFDYGYT
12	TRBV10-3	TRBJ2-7	AISGTSGYYEQY
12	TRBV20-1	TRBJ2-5	SARDPWYQETQY
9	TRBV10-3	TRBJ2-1	AISANDEQF
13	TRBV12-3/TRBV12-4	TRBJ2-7	ASSLSGKLNYEQY
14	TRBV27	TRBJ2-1	ASSFLGLAGGPGQF
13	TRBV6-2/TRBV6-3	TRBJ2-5	ASSTSGGGRKTQY
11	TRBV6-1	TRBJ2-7	ASRSYLGYEQY
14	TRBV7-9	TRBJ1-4	ASSLGTELREEKLF
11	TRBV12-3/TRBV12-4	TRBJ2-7	ASSRDSLYEQY
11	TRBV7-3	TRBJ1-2	ASSLPGRSGYT
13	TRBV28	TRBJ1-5	ASSSPTGGFQPQH
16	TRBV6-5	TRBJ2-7	ASSSPTHPTLQPYEQY
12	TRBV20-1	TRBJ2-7	SASPGLPNYEQY